Following are 7 T cell receptor beta chains from one sample sequenced in a study of T-cell memory formation after mild COVID-19. MiXCR, applied by TCRdb to the 5' RACE reads, yields one record per CDR3 protein. Among about 430,000 distinct CDR3 sequences, more than 20% were seen once, and the ten largest hold roughly 9.7%. The sample taken for sequencing was PBMCs or a T cell subset sorted from them (not recorded which). These receptors were collected from an adult woman who had mild COVID-19 (a few samples of this study predate the infection). Cell type and time point are not known.

V gene TRBV15 combines with J gene TRBJ2-5; no clear D gene. V was trimmed by 3 bases and J by 4 bases, leaving 21 bases between them. Germline CDR1 is LNHNV and CDR2 is YYDKDF (reference sequence). The CDR3 consists of 17 residues. CDR3 loop: CATSSQGLVVPLETQYF. CDR3 coding DNA: TGTGCCACCAGCAGTCAAGGGTTGGTGGTGCCCTTAGAGACCCAGTACTTC. Full variable domain (outside the CDR3, taken from reference TRBV15 and TRBJ2-5): DAMVIQNPRYQVTQFGKPVTLSCSQTLNHNVMYWYQQKSSQAPKLLFHYYDKDFNNEADTPDNFQSRRPNTSFCFLDIRSPGLGDTAMYLCATSSQGLVVPLETQYFGPGTRLLVL.

This clonotype was seen a few times. J is TRBJ1-1 and V is TRBV5-1; 7 nucleotides agree with TRBD1. Germline CDR1 SGHRS, CDR2 YFSETQ. After removal of 4 bases from V and 0 bases from J, the junction contained 9 bases not matched to a gene. The CDR3 totals 16 residues. CDR3 sequence: CASSETGTDVNTEAFF. As DNA, the CDR3 is TGCGCCAGCAGCGAGACAGGGACGGACGTGAACACTGAAGCTTTCTTT.

Only a few counts were recorded for this clonotype. This chain joins TRBV24-1 and TRBJ2-2; possibly TRBD1 for D (5 bases). This CDR3 has 15 amino acids. V was trimmed by 1 base and J by 7 bases, leaving 12 bases between them. Germline loops: CDR1 KGHDR, CDR2 SFDVKD. The CDR3 DNA reads as TGTGCCACCAGTGATTTTGGGCAGGGTGACGGGGAGCTGTTTTTT. Protein sequence: CATSDFGQGDGELFF.

The gene calls are TRBV5-5 and TRBJ2-1; 10 bases line up with TRBD2. Germline V CDR1 and CDR2: SGHKS, YYEKEE (reference sequence). The CDR3 length is 16 residues. J gave up 2 bases and V 4 bases, and 6 bases lay outside the gene matches. CDR3 nucleotide sequence: TGTGCCAGCAGCCGCACCCTAGCGGGGGCCTACAATGAGCAGTTCTTC. Its translation is CASSRTLAGAYNEQFF.

In nucleotides, the CDR3 is TGTGCCAGCAGCCTAGGGACTGTGGGAGATACGCAGTATTTT. Translation gives CASSLGTVGDTQYF. The V call is TRBV7-6, the J call TRBJ2-3; a weak D match, TRBD2 (6 bases). CDR3 length: 14 residues. Germline loops: CDR1 SGHVS, CDR2 FNYEAQ. Trimming shortened V by 5 bases and J by 5 bases, and 14 bases separated the two germline ends.

This clonotype was found a few times. The chain joins TRBV20-1 to TRBJ2-4; D unclear. Germline V lookup: CDR1 DFQATT, CDR2 SNEGSKA (reference sequence). The CDR3 loop spans 14 amino acids. Trimming stripped 1 base from V and 0 bases from J, with 7 bases between. DNA for the CDR3: TGCAGTGCTAGAGGAGGCCAAGCCAAAAACATTCAGTACTTC. Its translation is CSARGGQAKNIQYF.

This clonotype turned up a few times. This chain links TRBV15 with TRBJ2-3; a weak D match, TRBD1 (6 bases). The V and J ends lost 6 bases and 6 bases respectively, with 16 bases between them. This CDR3 comprises 14 residues. Germline CDR1 and CDR2: LNHNV and YYDKDF (reference sequence). The CDR3 here is CATRPGHRMDTQYF. In nucleotides, the CDR3 is TGTGCCACCAGACCGGGACACCGTATGGATACGCAGTATTTT.